This entry is about one T cell receptor (beta chain). The data derive from a study of blood T cell repertoires in COVID-19. On the study more broadly: Material from acute and convalescent COVID-19 was sourced from the United States, Italy and Spain.

Recovered Cohort 3 donors showed two negative PCRs, clearance, or symptom resolution. The assay was immunoSEQ multiplex PCR, and TCRdb's table has in-frame clones only and misses some. The profile covers a few hundred thousand clones, with more than 75% appearing a single time and about 1.6% taken by the ten largest. Germline V gene lookup returns CDR1 GTSNPN and CDR2 SVGIG (reference sequence). The CDR3 totals 14 residues. V lost 0 bases, J lost 2 bases, and 4 bases stayed unmatched. The sequence came from a woman in her 50s who had recovered from COVID-19. This rearrangement joins TRBV30 to TRBJ2-7; 7 bases are a match to TRBD1. Source material: PBMCs or T cells enriched from blood (not recorded which). CDR3 DNA: TGTGCCTGGAGTGTAAGTACAGGGGCCTACGAGCAGTACTTC. Translation gives CAWSVSTGAYEQYF.